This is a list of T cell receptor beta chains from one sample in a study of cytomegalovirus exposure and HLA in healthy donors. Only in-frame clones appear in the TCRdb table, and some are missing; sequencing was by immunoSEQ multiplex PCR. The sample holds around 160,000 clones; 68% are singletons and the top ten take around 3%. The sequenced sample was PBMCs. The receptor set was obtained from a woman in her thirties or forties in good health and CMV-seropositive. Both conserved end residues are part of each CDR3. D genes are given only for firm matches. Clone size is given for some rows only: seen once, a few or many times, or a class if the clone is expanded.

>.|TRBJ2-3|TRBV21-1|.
TGTGCCAGCAGTAAAGAGAGACAGGGTGGTACAGATACGCAGTATTTT
CASSKERQGGTDTQYF
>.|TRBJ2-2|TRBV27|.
TGTGCCAGCAGTCCCCAGGGTCTGAACACCGGGGAGCTGTTTTTT
CASSPQGLNTGELFF
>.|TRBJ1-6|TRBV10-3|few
TGTGCCATCAGTGGGAGGGATTCACCCCTCCACTTT
CAISGRDSPLHF
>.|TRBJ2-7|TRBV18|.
TGTGCCAGCTCACCAGGCAGGGCAAAGGGCGAGCAGTACTTC
CASSPGRAKGEQYF
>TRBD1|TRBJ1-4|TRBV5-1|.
TGCGCCAGCAGCCAAGGGACAGGGGAGAATGAAAAACTGTTTTTT
CASSQGTGENEKLFF
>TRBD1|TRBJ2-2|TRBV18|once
TGTGCCAGCCCGGAGGGACAGGGAATCACCGGGGAGCTGTTTTTT
CASPEGQGITGELFF
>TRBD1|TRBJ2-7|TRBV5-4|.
TGTGCCAGCAGCGGTCGGACAGGGGTATCAGACGAGCAGTACTTC
CASSGRTGVSDEQYF
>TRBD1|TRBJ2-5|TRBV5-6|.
TGTGCCAGCAGCTTCGGGACAGAGTACCAAGAGACCCAGTACTTC
CASSFGTEYQETQYF
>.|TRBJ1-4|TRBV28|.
TGTGCCAGCAGTTTATTGGGGACACCAGAGGGGATTGAAAAACTGTTTTTT
CASSLLGTPEGIEKLFF
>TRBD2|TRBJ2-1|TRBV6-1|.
TGTGCCAGCAGTGAACCGGGGGGGCAAAATGAGCAGTTCTTC
CASSEPGGQNEQFF
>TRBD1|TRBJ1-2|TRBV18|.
TGTGCCAGCTCAACAGGGGAAAACTATGGCTACACCTTC
CASSTGENYGYTF
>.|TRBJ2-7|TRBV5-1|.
TGCGCCAGCAGCTGGGGGCTGACACTAAGCTCCTACGAGCAGTACTTC
CASSWGLTLSSYEQYF
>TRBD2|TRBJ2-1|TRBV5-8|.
TGTGCCAGCAGCCCCAAGGGACTAGCCGACAATGAGCAGTTCTTC
CASSPKGLADNEQFF
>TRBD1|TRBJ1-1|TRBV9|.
TGTGCCAGCAGCGTGACAGGGGGCGGTGTGGACGAAGCTTTCTTT
CASSVTGGGVDEAFF
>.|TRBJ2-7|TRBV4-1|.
TGCGCCAGCAGCCAAGTTCTGAACTACGAGCAGTACTTC
CASSQVLNYEQYF
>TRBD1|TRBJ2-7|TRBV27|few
TGTGCCAGCACTCCGGGACAGGGCTACGAGCAGTACTTC
CASTPGQGYEQYF
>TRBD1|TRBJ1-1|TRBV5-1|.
TGCGCCAGCAGCTTGCAGCAGGGGGGTGTCGCTGAAGCTTTCTTT
CASSLQQGGVAEAFF
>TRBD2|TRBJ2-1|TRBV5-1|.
TGCGCCAGCAGCACGGGACTAGCGTATCCCTACAATGAGCAGTTCTTC
CASSTGLAYPYNEQFF
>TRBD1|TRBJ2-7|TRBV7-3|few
TGTGCCAGCAGCTTATTATCCCTTGGCGTGGCAGACAGGGAAATTTTCACCTACGAGCAGTACTTC
CASSLLSLGVADREIFTYEQYF
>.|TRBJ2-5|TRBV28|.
TGTGCCAGCAGTTTCGGACAGCAACAAGAGACCCAGTACTTC
CASSFGQQQETQYF
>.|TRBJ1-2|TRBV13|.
TGTGCCAGCAGCTTAGAGGACAGCATCTATGGCTACACCTTC
CASSLEDSIYGYTF